A single T cell receptor beta chain is shown here with its context. Its target is not known. The entry originates in a study of radiotherapy plus CTLA-4 blockade in lung cancer. Study-wide findings and caveats: Best predicting response, reportedly, were early blood T cell clone dynamics, with interferon-beta.

V dropped 4 bases and J dropped 4 bases, with 15 bases sitting between them. CDR1 and CDR2 (germline): SGHRS, YFSETQ. This CDR3 is built from 14 residues. Some clones are missing from TCRdb's copy, which holds only in-frame ones; the method was immunoSEQ multiplex PCR. Here the sample spans more than 95,000 clones, about 83% being singletons. Receiving focal radiation plus CTLA-4 blockade with ipilimumab were patients who had chemo-refractory metastatic non-small-cell lung cancer. This specimen consisted of peripheral blood, obtained from a patient treated with radiotherapy plus ipilimumab. This TCR came from a human donor with non-small cell lung cancer who had a partial response to radiotherapy plus ipilimumab. J is TRBJ2-7 and V is TRBV5-1, with a weak D call TRBD1 (6 bases). CDR3 DNA: TGCGCCAGCAGCCAGGCGACAGGCCAGTACGAGCAGTACTTC. Protein sequence: CASSQATGQYEQYF.